What follows are 23 T cell receptor beta chains derived from one specimen sequenced in a study of CD8 T cells in Susac syndrome. Random hexamers served to reverse transcribe about 0.5 to 1 ug RNA. Via MiXCR, TCRdb re-called the immunoSEQ multiplex PCR reads, giving one row per CDR3 protein. The sample yields under 110,000 distinct CDR3 sequences, approximately 93% seen once. Sequenced sample: CD8+ T cells from PBMCs. The receptors originated from a human donor with Susac syndrome.

The rearrangement links TRBV7-9 to TRBJ2-7, with D perhaps matching TRBD1 or TRBD2 (5 bases each). V was clipped by 5 bases and J by 5 bases, with 25 bases between them. This CDR3 spans 17 amino acids. Germline V gene lookup returns CDR1 SEHNR and CDR2 FQNEAQ (reference sequence). CDR3 sequence (DNA): TGTGCCAGCAGCCCCCTCGGGGCTAGCTGGAATGGGCACGAGCAGTACTTC. Its protein product is CASSPLGASWNGHEQYF.

The rearrangement uses TRBV4-3 and TRBJ1-6, with D hard to call. V was clipped by 0 bases and J by 3 bases, with 9 bases between them. The germline gives CDR1 LGHNA, CDR2 YSLEER. The CDR3 has 16 residues. CDR3 protein: CASSQEPQVYNSPLHF. DNA of the CDR3: TGCGCCAGCAGCCAAGAGCCCCAGGTCTATAATTCACCCCTCCACTTT.

The chain couples TRBV4-3 to TRBJ2-4, with D hard to call. Deletions cut 1 base from V and 1 base from J, with 8 bases between. The CDR3 sequence is 15 residues long. The germline V gene has CDR1 LGHNA and CDR2 YSLEER. The CDR3 DNA reads TGCGCCAGCAGCCAAGGGGTGGCGGCCAAAAACATTCAGTACTTC. Translating gives CASSQGVAAKNIQYF.

The chain couples TRBV24-1 to TRBJ2-1; D gene unclear. Per the germline V gene, CDR1 is KGHDR and CDR2 is SFDVKD. The ends were cut back, 4 bases at V and 5 bases at J, with 8 bases in the middle. The CDR3 runs to 13 residues. For the CDR3, the DNA is TGTGCCACCAGTGACGCTATTCACAATGAGCAGTTCTTC. It yields the protein CATSDAIHNEQFF.

This chain links TRBV27 with TRBJ2-7; 7 bases are a match to TRBD1. The CDR3 runs 14 residues. V lost 5 bases to trimming and J lost 4 bases; unmatched junction nucleotides: 8. CDR1 and CDR2 from the germline V gene are MNHEY and SMNVEV (reference sequence). In DNA, the CDR3 is TGTGCCAGCAGTCCGACAGGGAATGCTTACGAGCAGTACTTC. This codes for CASSPTGNAYEQYF.

This rearrangement joins TRBV12-5 to TRBJ1-5, with a possible D match to TRBD1 (6 bases). CDR3 size: 14 residues. Per the germline V gene, CDR1 is LGHNT and CDR2 is FRNRAP. In DNA, the CDR3 is TGTGCCTCGGGGGCGGCAGGGATTTGGCAGCCCCAGCATTTT. Its translation is CASGAAGIWQPQHF.

J is TRBJ1-5 and V is TRBV6-6, with 7 bases matching TRBD1. V lost 4 bases, J lost 3 bases, and 3 bases stayed unmatched. Germline V lookup: CDR1 MNHNY, CDR2 SVGAGI (reference sequence). CDR3 length: 14 residues. CDR3 DNA: TGTGCCAGCAGTTCGGGACAGAACAATCAGCCCCAGCATTTT. Translating gives CASSSGQNNQPQHF.

This clonotype occurred once. V gene TRBV9 combines with J gene TRBJ2-3; TRBD1 aligns across 7 bases. V shed 6 bases and J 3 bases; nucleotides not matched to a gene: 10. Per the germline V gene, CDR1 is SGDLS and CDR2 is YYNGEE. The CDR3 has 15 residues. CDR3 in amino acids: CASTLRGLETDTQYF. The CDR3 coding sequence is TGTGCCAGCACCTTAAGGGGGCTCGAAACAGATACGCAGTATTTT.

The chain recombines TRBV7-8 with TRBJ2-5; D gene uncertain. The CDR3 spans 14 residues. Germline CDR1 and CDR2: SGHVS and FQNEAQ. V lost 5 bases, J lost 1 base, and 11 bases lay in between. The CDR3 reads CASSASKGQETQYF. The DNA of the CDR3 is TGTGCCAGCAGCGCGTCTAAGGGCCAAGAGACCCAGTACTTC.

This chain connects TRBV14 to TRBJ2-7; the match to TRBD1 covers 10 bases. J lost 2 bases, V lost 4 bases, and 5 bases had no gene match. Germline V CDR1 and CDR2: SGHDN, FVKESK. This CDR3 region has 15 residues. CDR3 sequence (DNA): TGTGCCAGCAGCCCCCGGGGGACAGGGGCCTACGAGCAGTACTTC. Amino acids: CASSPRGTGAYEQYF. The full variable domain, rest sourced from reference TRBV14 and TRBJ2-7, is EAGVTQFPSHSVIEKGQTVTLRCDPISGHDNLYWYRRVMGKEIKFLLHFVKESKQDESGMPNNRFLAERTGGTYSTLKVQPAELEDSGVYFCASSPRGTGAYEQYFGPGTRLTVT.

This clonotype was seen a single time. V and J are TRBV29-1 and TRBJ2-5; D gene uncertain. Per the germline V gene, CDR1 is SQVTM and CDR2 is ANQGSEA. This CDR3 has 10 residues. V shed 6 bases and J shed 3 bases, with 5 bases lying between them. CDR3 bases: TGCAGCGTCTCTAAAGAGACCCAGTACTTC. Translating it yields CSVSKETQYF. The variable domain in full, completed from reference TRBV29-1 and TRBJ2-5, reads SAVISQKPSRDICQRGTSLTIQCQVDSQVTMMFWYRQQPGQSLTLIATANQGSEATYESGFVIDKFPISRPNLTFSTLTVSNMSPEDSSIYLCSVSKETQYFGPGTRLLVL.

The chain uses TRBV12-3 or TRBV12-4 and TRBJ2-5, with TRBD2 matching 8 bases. Trimming took 1 base from V and 0 from J; bases not matched to a gene: 1. The CDR3 extends over 15 amino acids. CDR3 nucleotide sequence: TGTGCCAGCAGTTTAGGCGGGGGGCACCAAGAGACCCAGTACTTC. Encoded protein: CASSLGGGHQETQYF.

This chain joins TRBV9 and TRBJ2-7; TRBD2 matches 10 bases. The CDR3 extends over 16 amino acids. With V trimmed by 0 bases and J by 2 bases, 5 bases remained unmatched. Germline V lookup: CDR1 SGDLS, CDR2 YYNGEE. This CDR3 reads CASSVEGTSAPYEQYF. In DNA form, the CDR3 reads TGTGCCAGCAGCGTAGAAGGGACTAGCGCTCCCTACGAGCAGTACTTC.

The rearrangement links TRBV24-1 to TRBJ2-1; D is uncertain. Germline V gene sequence: CDR1 KGHDR, CDR2 SFDVKD. CDR3 length: 11 residues. V lost 1 base and J 9 bases, leaving 3 bases between the germline ends. The CDR3 region has the DNA TGTGCCACCAGTGATTTTGGTGAGCAGTTCTTC. Amino acid sequence: CATSDFGEQFF.

The rearrangement links TRBV6-6 to TRBJ2-7; TRBD1 matches 8 bases. CDR1 is MNHNY and CDR2 is SVGAGI in the germline V gene (reference sequence). This CDR3 comprises 14 residues. V shed 6 bases and J 4 bases; nucleotides not matched to a gene: 8. CDR3 region: CASSRDRSGYEQYF. The CDR3 DNA reads TGTGCCAGCAGCCGGGACAGGAGTGGATACGAGCAGTACTTC.

The table lists this clonotype with a count of one. This sequence joins TRBV2 and TRBJ2-5; 8 nucleotides line up with TRBD2. CDR1 is SNHLY, CDR2 FYNNEI, per germline. The CDR3 is 15 amino acids. V was clipped by 4 bases and J by 4 bases; unmatched bases: 8. The CDR3 protein is CASSAPTTSAETQYF. CDR3 bases: TGTGCCAGCAGTGCCCCCACGACTAGCGCAGAGACCCAGTACTTC.

The chain couples TRBV14 to TRBJ1-6; 9 positions agree with TRBD1. Germline CDR1 is SGHDN and CDR2 is FVKESK. V shed 8 bases, J shed 6 bases, and the junction held 5 bases outside the gene matches. The CDR3 runs 14 residues. The CDR3 coding sequence is TGTGCCAGCCGTCTACAGGGGGCTAATTCACCCCTCCACTTT. This translates into CASRLQGANSPLHF. Full variable domain (rest looked up from reference TRBV14 and TRBJ1-6): EAGVTQFPSHSVIEKGQTVTLRCDPISGHDNLYWYRRVMGKEIKFLLHFVKESKQDESGMPNNRFLAERTGGTYSTLKVQPAELEDSGVYFCASRLQGANSPLHFGNGTRLTVT.

V gene TRBV12-3 or TRBV12-4 combines with J gene TRBJ2-5; D gene uncertain. V was clipped by 1 base and J by 2 bases, with 11 bases between them. There are 15 residues in the CDR3. The CDR3 DNA follows: TGTGCCAGCAGTTTAGGAGATGTTGGGCAAGAGACCCAGTACTTC. Translation gives CASSLGDVGQETQYF.

CDR3 amino acids: CASSLALGRRADTQYF. The CDR3 DNA reads TGCGCCAGCAGCTTGGCCCTCGGCCGCAGGGCAGATACGCAGTATTTT. The rearrangement joins TRBV5-1 to TRBJ2-3, with a possible D match to TRBD1 (5 bases). From germline, CDR1 is SGHRS and CDR2 YFSETQ. V shed 0 bases and J shed 4 bases, with 15 bases lying between them. CDR3 size: 16 residues.

The V and J genes are TRBV4-3 and TRBJ2-1; 10 positions agree with TRBD2. The V segment lost 8 bases and the J segment 3 bases; nucleotides outside the gene matches: 4. Germline V gene sequence: CDR1 LGHNA, CDR2 YSLEER. The CDR3 is 14 residues long. This CDR3 reads CASGIAGGYNEQFF. CDR3 bases: TGCGCCAGCGGTATAGCGGGGGGCTACAATGAGCAGTTCTTC.

The chain recombines TRBV10-3 with TRBJ1-2; possibly TRBD1 for D (6 bases). The CDR3 contains 12 residues. Germline V gene sequence: CDR1 ENHRY, CDR2 SYGVKD. The V end was cut by 8 bases, the J end by 4 bases, with 11 bases between. The CDR3 loop reads CAIGDTFYGYTF. CDR3 DNA sequence: TGTGCCATCGGGGACACGTTCTATGGCTACACCTTC.

This sequence joins TRBV29-1 and TRBJ1-3, with D possibly being TRBD1 (5 bases). V gave up 6 bases and J gave up 3 bases, with 9 bases separating them. CDR3 length: 12 amino acids. The germline CDR1 and CDR2 sequences are SQVTM and ANQGSEA. CDR3 DNA: TGCAGCGTCGGGACGGATGGAAACACCATATATTTT. Amino acids: CSVGTDGNTIYF.

V and J are TRBV9 and TRBJ2-7; 12 positions match TRBD2. Germline assignment: CDR1 SGDLS and CDR2 YYNGEE. J lost 4 bases, V lost 4 bases, and 3 bases had no gene match. The CDR3 extends over 14 amino acids. DNA for the CDR3: TGTGCCAGCAGCCCACTAGCGGGGGGATACGAGCAGTACTTC. Residues: CASSPLAGGYEQYF.